These 10 T cell receptor beta chains came from one sample sequenced in a study of post-analysis software for immune sequencing data. TCR beta cDNA libraries had unique molecular identifiers. TCRdb recomputed calls from the PCR reads with MiXCR, one row per CDR3 protein. The sample includes about 540,000 distinct CDR3 sequences, 34% of them seen just once. Antigen specificity for these receptors is unknown. Study findings and constraints: Higher frequency in patients than in controls was seen for about five TRBV segments, with TRBV5-6, TRBV5-1 and TRBV20-1 among them.

Sequencing used blood. Receptors originate from a girl between 2 and 17 years old with multiple sclerosis.

This clonotype showed up many times. The chain combines TRBV20-1 with TRBJ2-5; the D is unclear. V was trimmed by 4 bases and J by 4 bases, leaving 4 bases between them. This CDR3 spans 10 amino acids. Germline V CDR1 and CDR2: DFQATT, SNEGSKA (reference sequence). Here the CDR3 reads CSATIETQYF. The CDR3 bases are TGCAGTGCTACGATAGAGACCCAGTACTTC.

A note on this clonotype: Given a much more abundant clone one base away, this may be a read error. The chain carries TRBV5-1 and TRBJ2-5, with TRBD1 as a possible D gene (5 bases). The CDR3 is 12 amino acids. Germline lookup yields CDR1 SGHRS and CDR2 YFSETQ. CDR3 in amino acids: CANSYTGPEQYF. CDR3 sequence (DNA): TGCGCCAACAGCTATACAGGACCGGAGCAGTACTTC.

The chain combines TRBV4-1 with TRBJ1-2; D gene unclear. The germline CDR1 and CDR2 sequences are MGHRA and YSYEKL. This CDR3 region has 13 residues. The V and J ends lost 3 bases and 2 bases respectively, with 7 bases between them. CDR3: CASSQYNNYGYTF. The CDR3 region has the DNA TGCGCCAGCAGCCAGTACAACAACTATGGCTACACCTTC.

The V gene is TRBV5-1, the J gene TRBJ2-5; unclear D gene. The CDR3 runs to 14 residues. Germline V gives CDR1 SGHRS, CDR2 YFSETQ. Between the trimmed V and J ends, which lost 0 bases and 5 bases, there was a span of 11 bases. CDR3 nucleotide sequence: TGCGCCAGCAGCTTGGTACCCTTTCGGGAGACCCAGTACTTC. Translating it yields CASSLVPFRETQYF.

The chain recombines TRBV5-1 with TRBJ1-6; possibly TRBD1 for D (6 bases). V was cut by 2 bases and J by 10 bases, with 22 bases left in between. Germline V gene data show CDR1 as SGHRS and CDR2 as YFSETQ. The CDR3 length is 17 residues. The CDR3 coding sequence is TGCGCCAGCAGCTTCACCCACCGCGCAGGGGTTCTGTCACCCCTCCACTTT. Amino acid sequence: CASSFTHRAGVLSPLHF.

The chain carries TRBV20-1 and TRBJ2-5, with TRBD2 matching over 8 bases. Germline V gene sequence: CDR1 DFQATT, CDR2 SNEGSKA (reference sequence). The CDR3 covers 14 residues. V shed 6 bases and J 2 bases; nucleotides not matched to a gene: 8. CDR3 DNA: TGCAGTGCGAGAAGCGGGGGTAATCAAGAGACCCAGTACTTC. Translation: CSARSGGNQETQYF.

A word on this clonotype: The junction differs from germline at one of its ends, possibly a read error. The V call is TRBV12-3 or TRBV12-4, the J call TRBJ2-5, with 9 nucleotides matching TRBD2. The CDR3 is made up of 15 amino acids. As DNA, the CDR3 is TGTGCCAGCAGTATAGCGGGGGAGTACCAAGAGACCCAGTACTTC. It codes for CASSIAGEYQETQYF.

This rearrangement joins TRBV12-3 or TRBV12-4 to TRBJ1-1; D is undetermined. V was trimmed by 1 base and J by 5 bases, leaving 5 bases between them. CDR3 size: 12 residues. The CDR3 spells CASSLGETEAFF. DNA of the CDR3: TGTGCCAGCAGTTTAGGGGAAACTGAAGCTTTCTTT.

The gene calls are TRBV27 and TRBJ2-1, with 9 bases aligning to TRBD2. V shed 3 bases, J shed 1 base, and the junction held 4 bases outside the gene matches. Germline assignment: CDR1 MNHEY and CDR2 SMNVEV (reference sequence). The CDR3 is 16 residues long. DNA of the CDR3: TGTGCCAGCAGTTTTCAGCGGGGGGCATCCTACAATGAGCAGTTCTTC. Amino acid sequence: CASSFQRGASYNEQFF.

V and J are TRBV15 and TRBJ2-3, with 7 bases matching TRBD1. The length of the CDR3 is 22 residues. V was clipped by 0 bases and J by 1 base; unmatched bases: 22. CDR1 and CDR2 (germline): LNHNV, YYDKDF (reference sequence). The CDR3 loop reads CATSRDNPRGRATGFGTDTQYF. The CDR3 region has the DNA TGTGCCACCAGCAGAGACAACCCACGGGGACGCGCGACAGGGTTCGGCACAGATACGCAGTATTTT.